The 16 T cell receptor beta chains in this list originate from one sample, sequenced in a study of cytomegalovirus exposure and HLA in healthy donors. Use of 60 Vbeta and 13 Jbeta primers characterized the PCR. Only in-frame clones appear in the TCRdb table, and some are missing; sequencing was by immunoSEQ multiplex PCR. The sample contains under 150,000 clones, roughly three quarters of which appear only once. The sequenced material came from PBMCs. The receptors stem from a woman under 30 in good health and CMV-seronegative.

This sequence joins TRBV7-2 and TRBJ2-7, with 12 bases matching TRBD2. Looked up from germline, CDR1 is SGHTA and CDR2 is FQGNSA. The CDR3 is made up of 15 amino acids. V lost 4 bases, J lost 3 bases, and 4 bases stayed unmatched. In DNA form, the CDR3 reads TGTGCCAGCAGCTCGACTAGCGGGAGTCTCTACGAGCAGTACTTC. Its protein product is CASSSTSGSLYEQYF.

This clone was observed a few times. The CDR3 DNA reads TGTGCCAGCCAAAGGAGGGGCGCTGAAGCTTTCTTT. It yields the protein CASQRRGAEAFF. This chain connects TRBV6-1 to TRBJ1-1; possible D gene TRBD1, 5 bases. The CDR3 covers 12 residues. Trimming took off 8 bases at V and 6 bases at J, with 13 bases between the two ends. The germline V gene has CDR1 MNHNS and CDR2 SASEGT.

This clone came up once. The chain is built from TRBV29-1 and TRBJ2-5, with 10 bases that match TRBD2. This CDR3 spans 12 amino acids. Per germline, CDR1 SQVTM and CDR2 ANQGSEA. V lost 5 bases to trimming and J lost 4 bases; unmatched junction nucleotides: 1. The CDR3 DNA sequence: TGCAGCGTTTCTAGCGGGAGAGAGACCCAGTACTTC. It encodes CSVSSGRETQYF.

The genes are TRBV6-1 and TRBJ2-1; D is undetermined. The CDR3 extends over 15 amino acids. In germline, CDR1 is MNHNS, CDR2 SASEGT. Trimming stripped 4 bases from V and 2 bases from J, with 12 bases between. The CDR3 here is CASSAPTGPYNEQFF. CDR3 coding DNA: TGTGCCAGCAGTGCCCCGACTGGTCCCTACAATGAGCAGTTCTTC.

The chain joins TRBV5-1 to TRBJ1-3; the D is unclear. Per germline, CDR1 SGHRS and CDR2 YFSETQ. The V gene lost 0 bases and the J gene lost 4 bases, with 11 bases spanning the gap. The CDR3 is 15 amino acids. As DNA, the CDR3 is TGCGCCAGCAGCTTGGTGGCAGGATCCGGAAACACCATATATTTT. Its translation: CASSLVAGSGNTIYF. The complete variable domain, with remaining parts taken from reference TRBV5-1 and TRBJ1-3, reads KAGVTQTPRYLIKTRGQQVTLSCSPISGHRSVSWYQQTPGQGLQFLFEYFSETQRNKGNFPGRFSGRQFSNSRSEMNVSTLELGDSALYLCASSLVAGSGNTIYFGEGSWLTVV.

This clone turned up a few times. The chain couples TRBV4-1 to TRBJ1-2; 7 bases match TRBD1. V lost 0 bases, J lost 0 bases, and 10 bases stayed unmatched. The CDR3 sequence is 18 residues long. Germline loops: CDR1 MGHRA, CDR2 YSYEKL. This chain's CDR3 is CASSQDEEGTAANYGYTF. CDR3 nucleotides: TGCGCCAGCAGCCAAGATGAAGAGGGGACAGCAGCTAACTATGGCTACACCTTC.

This clone occurred a few times. The chain uses TRBV18 and TRBJ1-2; no clear D. Germline assignment: CDR1 KGHSH and CDR2 LQKENI. Trimming took 6 bases from V and 2 from J, leaving 16 bases between them. This CDR3 has 15 amino acids. CDR3 loop: CASSQAGVRNYGYTF. The CDR3 bases are TGTGCCAGCTCTCAAGCAGGCGTTCGAAACTATGGCTACACCTTC.

The chain links TRBV6-1 to TRBJ2-1, with 10 bases that match TRBD2. V was clipped by 7 bases and J by 4 bases; unmatched bases: 4. Per germline, CDR1 MNHNS and CDR2 SASEGT. The CDR3 runs to 14 residues. CDR3 amino acids: CASTRTSGYNEQFF. CDR3 sequence (DNA): TGTGCCAGCACCCGGACTAGCGGATACAATGAGCAGTTCTTC.

This clone was seen only a few times. The chain has TRBV10-2 and TRBJ1-5; tentatively, D is TRBD1 (6 bases). The V end was cut by 2 bases, the J end by 6 bases, with 17 bases between. The CDR3 has 16 residues. Germline V lookup: CDR1 WSHSY, CDR2 SAAADI. The CDR3 here is CASSEKRRGAGQPQHF. Written as DNA, the CDR3 is TGCGCCAGCAGTGAGAAGAGGCGGGGGGCAGGTCAGCCCCAGCATTTT.

The chain couples TRBV10-3 to TRBJ1-4; D unclear. Between the trimmed V and J ends, which lost 0 bases and 5 bases, there was a span of 10 bases. Germline-derived CDR1 and CDR2 are ENHRY and SYGVKD. The CDR3 runs 15 residues. Here the CDR3 DNA reads TGTGCCATCAGTGAGTCAGGAGATCGAAATGAAAAACTGTTTTTT. The encoded protein is CAISESGDRNEKLFF.

The CDR3 DNA follows: TGTGCCAGTAGTATCCGGGACAGGGGCACAGATACGCAGTATTTT. Protein: CASSIRDRGTDTQYF. The chain uses TRBV19 and TRBJ2-3; 9 bases agree with TRBD1. There are 15 residues in the CDR3. CDR1 and CDR2 from the germline V gene are LNHDA and SQIVND (reference sequence). J gave up 1 base and V 3 bases, and 2 bases lay outside the gene matches. Full variable domain (remainder filled in from reference TRBV19 and TRBJ2-3): DGGITQSPKYLFRKEGQNVTLSCEQNLNHDAMYWYRQDPGQGLRLIYYSQIVNDFQKGDIAEGYSVSREKKESFPLTVTSAQKNPTAFYLCASSIRDRGTDTQYFGPGTRLTVL.

This chain connects TRBV7-9 to TRBJ2-1, with a possible D match to TRBD1 (6 bases). The V gene lost 5 bases and the J gene lost 3 bases, with 17 bases spanning the gap. This CDR3 is 16 amino acids long. Germline V lookup: CDR1 SEHNR, CDR2 FQNEAQ (reference sequence). The CDR3 nucleotides read TGTGCCAGCAGCCCCCTGGGGGCTAGCTTCTACAATGAGCAGTTCTTC. Translating it yields CASSPLGASFYNEQFF.

The rearrangement joins TRBV10-3 to TRBJ1-1; TRBD1 might be the D (6 bases). CDR3 size: 14 residues. Germline lookup yields CDR1 ENHRY and CDR2 SYGVKD. V was pared by 4 bases and J by 2 bases, with 11 bases between. CDR3 DNA sequence: TGTGCCATCAGTGCGCAGGGGCGAAACACTGAAGCTTTCTTT. Translation gives CAISAQGRNTEAFF.

This clone was counted between two and nine times. V and J are TRBV6-5 and TRBJ1-5; 7 bases line up with TRBD1. The germline V gene has CDR1 MNHEY and CDR2 SVGAGI. After removal of 5 bases from V and 3 bases from J, the junction contained 4 bases not matched to a gene. This CDR3 contains 14 residues. CDR3 in amino acids: CASSRQGLNQPQHF. The DNA of the CDR3 is TGTGCCAGCAGTCGACAGGGCCTCAATCAGCCCCAGCATTTT.

This clone was counted between two and nine times. The chain couples TRBV6-1 to TRBJ2-2, with a weak D call TRBD1 (6 bases). CDR3 length: 15 amino acids. Germline-derived CDR1 and CDR2 are MNHNS and SASEGT. The V gene lost 5 bases and the J gene lost 1 base, with 11 bases spanning the gap. The CDR3 sequence: CASSSVDRNTGELFF. The CDR3 DNA is TGTGCCAGCAGTAGTGTGGACAGGAACACCGGGGAGCTGTTTTTT.

The chain links TRBV11-3 to TRBJ2-2, with TRBD1 matching over 8 bases. After removal of 8 bases from V and 6 bases from J, the junction contained 5 bases not matched to a gene. Germline lookup yields CDR1 SGHNT and CDR2 YENEEA. The CDR3 loop spans 13 amino acids. CDR3 protein: CASGRTGSGELFF. The CDR3 DNA reads as TGTGCCAGCGGTCGGACAGGGTCCGGGGAGCTGTTTTTT.